The text below deals with one T cell receptor (beta chain). The data were obtained in a study of cytomegalovirus exposure and HLA in healthy donors. The PCR contained 60 Vbeta and 13 Jbeta primers. Sequencing was performed with immunoSEQ multiplex PCR; in TCRdb, only in-frame clones are kept and a portion is missing. The table shows about 170,000 clones, with 75% to 85% occurring only once. Input material: PBMCs. This TCR derives from a female donor in good health and CMV-seronegative.

The DNA of the CDR3 is TGCGCCAGCAGCTTGAGTGTTGGACAGTTTAACACTGAAGCTTTCTTT. Its translation: CASSLSVGQFNTEAFF. The V gene is TRBV5-1, the J gene TRBJ1-1; tentative D call: TRBD1 (6 bases). The V end was cut by 1 base, the J end by 2 bases, with 15 bases between. Germline assignment: CDR1 SGHRS and CDR2 YFSETQ. CDR3 length: 16 residues.